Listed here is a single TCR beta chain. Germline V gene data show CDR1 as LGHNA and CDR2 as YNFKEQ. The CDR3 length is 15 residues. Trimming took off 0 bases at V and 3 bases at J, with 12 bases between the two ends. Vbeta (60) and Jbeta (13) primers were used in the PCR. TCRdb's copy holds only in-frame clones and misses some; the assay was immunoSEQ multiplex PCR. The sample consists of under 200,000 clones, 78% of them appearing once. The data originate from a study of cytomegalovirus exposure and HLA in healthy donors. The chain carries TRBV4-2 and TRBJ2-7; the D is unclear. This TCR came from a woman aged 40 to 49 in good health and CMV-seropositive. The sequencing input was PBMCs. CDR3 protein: CASSQEAHTNYEQYF. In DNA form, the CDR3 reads TGTGCCAGCAGCCAAGAGGCCCACACCAACTACGAGCAGTACTTC.